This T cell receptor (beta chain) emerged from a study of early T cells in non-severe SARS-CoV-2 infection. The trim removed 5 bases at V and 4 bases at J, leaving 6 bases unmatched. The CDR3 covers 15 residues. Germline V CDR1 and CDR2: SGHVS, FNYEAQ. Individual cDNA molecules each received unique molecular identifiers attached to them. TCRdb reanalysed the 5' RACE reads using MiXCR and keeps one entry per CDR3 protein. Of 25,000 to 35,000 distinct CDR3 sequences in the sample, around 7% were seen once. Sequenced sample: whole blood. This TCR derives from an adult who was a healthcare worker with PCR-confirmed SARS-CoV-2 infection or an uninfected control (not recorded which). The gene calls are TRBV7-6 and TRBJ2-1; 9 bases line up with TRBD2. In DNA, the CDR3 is TGTGCCAGCAGCCCTACTAGCGGGCCTTACAATGAGCAGTTCTTC. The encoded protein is CASSPTSGPYNEQFF.